This entry is about one T cell receptor (beta chain). This CDR3 comprises 14 residues. V was clipped by 6 bases and J by 3 bases; unmatched bases: 7. Germline CDR1 and CDR2: MNHEY and SVGAGI. Those patients picked for sequencing had displayed CD8+CD57+ cell expansion on flow cytometry. A severe acquired aplastic anemia diagnosis applied to all patients. Genomic DNA constituted the template upon which TCR beta VDJ and CDR3 profiling was performed. TCRdb passed the reads through MiXCR, listing each CDR3 protein once. The sample has about 160,000 distinct CDR3 sequences, 65% to 75% seen once. The data were taken from a study of CD8+CD57+ T cells in acquired aplastic anemia.

This receptor was taken from a human donor with aplastic anemia. The specimen sequenced was sorted CD4+, CD8+, or CD8+CD57+ T cells (not recorded which) from PBMCs. The J gene is TRBJ2-7, the V gene TRBV6-5; TRBD2 matches at 8 bases. The CDR3: CASSSGLVSYEQYF. As DNA, the CDR3 is TGTGCCAGCAGCTCGGGACTAGTAAGCTACGAGCAGTACTTC.